Following are 2 T cell receptor beta chains from one sample sequenced in a study of blood T cell repertoires in COVID-19. Generated by immunoSEQ multiplex PCR, the TCRdb table keeps only in-frame clones and is missing some. Here the sample spans some 320,000 clones, around 85% being singletons. The sequenced sample was PBMCs or T cells enriched from blood (not recorded which). Every receptor here comes from a woman aged 25 to 39 who had been exposed to COVID-19.

The rearrangement joins TRBV4-2 to TRBJ2-7; 11 nucleotides line up with TRBD2. V gave up 1 base and J gave up 0 bases; unmatched junction bases: 8. The germline gives CDR1 LGHNA, CDR2 YNFKEQ. CDR3 length: 18 residues. The CDR3 loop is CASSQAPTTSGVSYEQYF. In DNA, the CDR3 is TGTGCCAGCAGCCAAGCTCCTACGACTAGCGGGGTCTCCTACGAGCAGTACTTC.

V usage is TRBV6-5 and J usage is TRBJ2-7; D gene unclear. CDR3 size: 14 residues. V was clipped by 7 bases and J by 5 bases, with 18 bases between them. Germline assignment: CDR1 MNHEY and CDR2 SVGAGI. The CDR3 reads CASTPLEPAHEQYF. In nucleotides, the CDR3 is TGTGCCAGCACCCCTTTAGAGCCCGCACACGAGCAGTACTTC.